The sequence of this TCR beta chain was determined in a study of T cells in tuberculosis. On average around 100,000 T cells per donor were immunosequenced. As concerns this clone: Its antigen is unidentified.

Assay used: immunoSEQ multiplex PCR; TCRdb lists only in-frame clones, some missing. The sample has tens of thousands of clones, approximately 90% seen once; the top ten hold about 7.4%. The V and J ends lost 4 bases and 7 bases, in that order; junction bases with no gene match: 9. Germline values: CDR1 SQVTM, CDR2 ANQGSEA. The CDR3 contains 15 residues. Whole-study results and caveats: Cases with active tuberculosis were adults, while controls were adolescents. Active tuberculosis alpha repertoires lay closer to GMM-specific TCRs than controls'. Shorter CDR3-alpha in active tuberculosis partly drove smaller distances.

The specimen was PBMCs. The TCR was taken from a donor aged 10-29 years with latent tuberculosis or without tuberculosis infection. Some clones in this sample may be carry-over from other donors' samples. V gene TRBV29-1 combines with J gene TRBJ2-2, with 10 bases fitting TRBD2. The CDR3 nucleotides are TGCAGCGTTGGCGCCAGCGGGGGGGATGTCGGGGAGCTGTTTTTT. Protein: CSVGASGGDVGELFF.